Here is one T cell receptor beta chain with its context. These data are taken from a study of OX40 agonist ivuxolimab in advanced cancers. The CDR3 runs to 15 residues. Germline CDR1 and CDR2: MNHEY and SVGAGI. Trimming removed 2 bases at V and 3 bases at J, with 11 bases between. TCRdb's copy holds only in-frame clones and misses some; the assay was immunoSEQ multiplex PCR. The repertoire has roughly 24,000 clones, approximately 85% of them found once; the top ten carry around 32%. This receptor was obtained from an adult with an advanced solid tumor such as melanoma, head and neck, liver or kidney cancer. V usage is TRBV6-5 and J usage is TRBJ2-1; D not resolved. Sample: CD4+ or CD8+ T cells sorted from blood, taken in a trial of the OX40 agonist ivuxolimab. Here the CDR3 DNA reads TGTGCCAGCAGTTACGGCTCCCGGAGCTACAATGAGCAGTTCTTC. Protein sequence: CASSYGSRSYNEQFF.